One T cell receptor (beta chain) is described in this entry. Per the germline V gene, CDR1 is SGDLS and CDR2 is YYNGEE. Trimming shortened V by 4 bases and J by 2 bases, and 16 bases separated the two germline ends. This CDR3 is 16 amino acids long. This entry is derived from a study of cytomegalovirus exposure and HLA in healthy donors. Method: immunoSEQ multiplex PCR; TCRdb's copy keeps in-frame clones and lacks some. The table records about 110,000 clones, roughly 90% of them present only once. Separate from the approximately 700-subject first cohort was the approximately 120-subject validation cohort, to which the donors belonged.

The clonotype comes from a woman in her thirties in good health and CMV-seropositive. The V gene is TRBV9, the J gene TRBJ2-1; D perhaps matches TRBD1 (7 bases). The sample comprised PBMCs. The CDR3 loop reads CASSPRPGGTYNEQFF. In DNA form, the CDR3 reads TGTGCCAGCAGCCCCCGCCCAGGGGGGACCTACAATGAGCAGTTCTTC.